The 28 T cell receptor beta chains presented below share a single source sample, sequenced in a study of blood T cell repertoires in COVID-19. The method was immunoSEQ multiplex PCR; TCRdb's version includes in-frame clones alone and lacks a portion of them. This sample carries around 130,000 clones, approximately 80% of them seen once, and the ten largest clones take 1.6%. Sequencing was carried out using PBMCs or T cells enriched from blood (not recorded which). These receptors were collected from a woman younger than 35 who had been exposed to COVID-19.

This chain links TRBV2 with TRBJ2-7, with D unresolved. Germline V gene data show CDR1 as SNHLY and CDR2 as FYNNEI. V was pared by 6 bases and J by 5 bases, with 8 bases between. The CDR3 extends over 11 amino acids. This CDR3 is CASRNIDEQYF. CDR3 DNA sequence: TGTGCCAGCAGAAATATAGACGAGCAGTACTTC.

The chain is built from TRBV29-1 and TRBJ1-2, with D possibly being TRBD1 (6 bases). The germline V gene encodes CDR1 SQVTM and CDR2 ANQGSEA. With 4 bases removed from V and 2 bases from J, the gap between germline ends came to 11 bases. The CDR3 loop spans 13 amino acids. Here the CDR3 reads CSVGHRANYGYTF. The CDR3, as DNA: TGCAGCGTTGGTCACAGGGCGAACTATGGCTACACCTTC.

The chain links TRBV7-3 to TRBJ2-1, with 8 bases aligning to TRBD2. This CDR3 comprises 15 residues. V shed 3 bases, J shed 6 bases, and the junction held 7 bases outside the gene matches. CDR1 SGHTA and CDR2 FQGTGA come from the germline V gene. The CDR3 reads CASSFETSGVNEQFF. The CDR3 DNA reads as TGTGCCAGCAGCTTCGAAACTAGCGGAGTCAATGAGCAGTTCTTC. The full variable domain, in which reference TRBV7-3 and TRBJ2-1 provide the parts outside the CDR3, is GAGVSQTPSNKVTEKGKYVELRCDPISGHTALYWYRQSLGQGPEFLIYFQGTGAADDSGLPNDRFFAVRPEGSVSTLKIQRTERGDSAVYLCASSFETSGVNEQFFGPGTRLTVL.

This chain links TRBV5-4 with TRBJ2-5, with 8 bases that match TRBD2. V lost 0 bases, J lost 5 bases, and 12 bases stayed unmatched. CDR3 length: 17 residues. CDR1 is SGHNT, CDR2 YYREEE, per germline (reference sequence). CDR3 region: CASSLGPGLDRRETQYF. Here the CDR3 DNA reads TGTGCCAGCAGCTTGGGGCCGGGACTAGACCGTCGGGAGACCCAGTACTTC.

This sequence joins TRBV7-9 and TRBJ1-4; D gene uncertain. This CDR3 contains 13 residues. CDR1 SEHNR and CDR2 FQNEAQ come from the germline V gene (reference sequence). Between the trimmed V and J ends, which lost 5 bases and 7 bases, there was a span of 11 bases. The CDR3 bases are TGTGCCAGCAGCCATAGCCGGCCTGAAAAACTGTTTTTT. It yields the protein CASSHSRPEKLFF.

This clone was seen only once. The V gene is TRBV9, the J gene TRBJ1-6; D is ambiguous. The germline V gene encodes CDR1 SGDLS and CDR2 YYNGEE. V was trimmed by 1 base and J by 5 bases, leaving 4 bases between them. This CDR3 has 13 residues. Here the CDR3 reads CASSVQNNSPLHF. In DNA, the CDR3 is TGTGCCAGCAGCGTACAGAATAATTCACCCCTCCACTTT.

The rearrangement uses TRBV4-1 and TRBJ1-6; no clear D. CDR1 and CDR2 (germline): MGHRA, YSYEKL. The V gene lost 3 bases and the J gene lost 0 bases, with 9 bases spanning the gap. The CDR3 totals 16 residues. CDR3 nucleotide sequence: TGCGCCAGCAGCCAGACCCGGGGCTCCTATAATTCACCCCTCCACTTT. Protein product: CASSQTRGSYNSPLHF.

J is TRBJ1-2 and V is TRBV9; 9 bases match TRBD1. V dropped 3 bases and J dropped 6; count of bases not matched to a gene: 3. The CDR3 has 13 amino acids. CDR1 is SGDLS and CDR2 is YYNGEE in the germline V gene. The CDR3 DNA sequence: TGTGCCAGCAGCGCCGGGACAGGGCATGGCTACACCTTC. Protein product: CASSAGTGHGYTF.

This clone was seen ten or more times. This rearrangement joins TRBV24-1 to TRBJ1-2, with 7 bases identical to TRBD1. V was pared by 3 bases and J by 6 bases, with 6 bases of the junction left unmatched. Per the germline V gene, CDR1 is KGHDR and CDR2 is SFDVKD. This CDR3 region has 14 residues. The CDR3 sequence: CATSDPTGENGYTF. The CDR3 DNA sequence: TGTGCCACCAGTGATCCAACAGGGGAGAATGGCTACACCTTC.

This clone showed up just once. The chain is built from TRBV4-2 and TRBJ2-4, with 11 bases aligning to TRBD1. Per the germline V gene, CDR1 is LGHNA and CDR2 is YNFKEQ. Losses at the gene ends were 0 bases for V and 5 bases for J; bases not matched to a gene: 9. This CDR3 comprises 18 residues. CDR3 sequence: CASSQDYRTGGVQNIQYF. The CDR3 DNA is TGTGCCAGCAGCCAAGATTATAGGACAGGGGGCGTCCAAAACATTCAGTACTTC.

V is TRBV5-1 and J is TRBJ2-7, with a weak D call TRBD2 (7 bases). V dropped 4 bases and J dropped 7 bases, with 21 bases sitting between them. The CDR3 sequence is 15 residues long. Germline loops: CDR1 SGHRS, CDR2 YFSETQ. The CDR3 sequence: CASSGDKRGSTEQYF. In nucleotides, the CDR3 is TGCGCCAGCAGCGGGGACAAGCGGGGATCTACGGAGCAGTACTTC.

About this clone itself: The sample holds other DNA sequences that translate to the same CDR3. The V and J genes are TRBV11-2 and TRBJ2-1, with TRBD2 matching over 9 bases. Looked up from germline, CDR1 is SGHAT and CDR2 is FQNNGV. The length of the CDR3 is 15 residues. The V segment lost 3 bases and the J segment 0 bases; nucleotides outside the gene matches: 0. The CDR3 DNA reads as TGTGCCAGCAGCTTGACTAGCGGCTCCTACAATGAGCAGTTCTTC. Encoded protein: CASSLTSGSYNEQFF.

The V gene is TRBV7-2, the J gene TRBJ2-1; 9 nucleotides line up with TRBD2. Germline V gene lookup returns CDR1 SGHTA and CDR2 FQGNSA. The trim removed 6 bases at V and 4 bases at J, leaving 4 bases unmatched. CDR3 length: 14 amino acids. The CDR3 reads CASSRTSDYNEQFF. The CDR3 bases are TGTGCCAGCAGTCGGACTAGCGATTACAATGAGCAGTTCTTC.

The rearrangement joins TRBV10-3 to TRBJ2-1, with 7 bases identical to TRBD2. CDR1 and CDR2 (germline): ENHRY, SYGVKD. Germline trimming cut 3 bases from V and 7 bases from J; bases unmatched to any gene: 6. This CDR3 region has 14 residues. DNA of the CDR3: TGTGCCATCAGTGAACGGCTAGCGGAGAATGAGCAGTTCTTC. Its protein is CAISERLAENEQFF.

The chain has TRBV19 and TRBJ1-5, with TRBD1 matching 9 bases. This CDR3 contains 14 residues. Losses at the gene ends were 5 bases for V and 9 bases for J; bases not matched to a gene: 8. CDR1 and CDR2 (germline): LNHDA, SQIVND (reference sequence). CDR3 sequence (DNA): TGTGCCAGTAGTCTGAGGACAGGGGTCGGGCCCCAGCATTTT. It encodes CASSLRTGVGPQHF.

The chain combines TRBV5-4 with TRBJ2-7, with D maybe TRBD1 (6 bases). The V gene's germline CDR1 is SGHNT and CDR2 YYREEE (reference sequence). The length of the CDR3 is 13 residues. V shed 1 base and J shed 7 bases, with 12 bases lying between them. The CDR3: CASSLTTGSEQYF. The DNA for the CDR3 is TGTGCCAGCAGCTTGACCACAGGGAGTGAGCAGTACTTC.

V is TRBV6-5 and J is TRBJ1-1, with D possibly being TRBD1 (5 bases). Germline V gene lookup returns CDR1 MNHEY and CDR2 SVGAGI. The CDR3 consists of 15 residues. Trimming pared 10 bases from V and 2 bases from J, leaving 20 bases between. The CDR3 spells CATGGGRAVNTEAFF. The CDR3 DNA reads TGTGCCACCGGGGGAGGGAGGGCCGTTAACACTGAAGCTTTCTTT.

This clone has a handful of counts. The rearrangement uses TRBV12-3 or TRBV12-4 and TRBJ1-5, with no clear D. V shed 2 bases and J shed 5 bases, with 7 bases lying between them. The CDR3 totals 13 residues. The CDR3 DNA sequence: TGTGCCAGCAGTTTAATTGCGGATCAGCCCCAGCATTTT. This gives the protein CASSLIADQPQHF.

The rearrangement links TRBV4-3 to TRBJ1-1; D call uncertain. CDR3 length: 13 residues. CDR1 and CDR2 from the germline V gene are LGHNA and YSLEER. Deletions cut 1 base from V and 5 bases from J, with 8 bases between. The CDR3 loop is CASSQVMRTEAFF. CDR3 bases: TGCGCCAGCAGCCAAGTGATGCGGACTGAAGCTTTCTTT.

The V gene is TRBV6-5, the J gene TRBJ1-6, with 7 bases fitting TRBD1. Germline-derived CDR1 and CDR2 are MNHEY and SVGAGI. The V gene end was trimmed by 9 bases and the J gene end by 4 bases; junction bases not matched to a gene: 3. This CDR3 region has 13 residues. CDR3 residues: CARQGMYNSPLHF. The CDR3 DNA is TGTGCCAGACAGGGGATGTATAATTCACCCCTCCACTTT.

In this sample, this clone turned up a few times. The chain recombines TRBV9 with TRBJ1-2; D is uncertain. V lost 0 bases, J lost 1 base, and 10 bases lay in between. The CDR3 is 15 amino acids. CDR1 and CDR2 from the germline V gene are SGDLS and YYNGEE. The DNA for the CDR3 is TGTGCCAGCAGCGTAGAAGACGGACTTAACTATGGCTACACCTTC. Protein product: CASSVEDGLNYGYTF.

The rearrangement links TRBV25-1 to TRBJ1-3, with 7 bases fitting TRBD1. The V segment lost 2 bases and the J segment 6 bases; nucleotides outside the gene matches: 4. This CDR3 is built from 14 residues. Per the germline V gene, CDR1 is MGHDK and CDR2 is SYGVNS. CDR3 in amino acids: CASSETGVKNTIYF. CDR3 coding DNA: TGTGCCAGCAGTGAAACAGGGGTTAAAAACACCATATATTTT.

The J gene is TRBJ2-3, the V gene TRBV10-1; 14 nucleotides match TRBD2. The CDR3 length is 18 residues. Germline V gene data show CDR1 as WNHNN and CDR2 as SYGVQD (reference sequence). V was pared by 4 bases and J by 9 bases, with 15 bases of the junction left unmatched. Written as DNA, the CDR3 is TGCGCCAGCAGTGGAGGACTAGCGGGAGGCCGAGGTTTAGAGACGCAGTATTTT. The encoded protein is CASSGGLAGGRGLETQYF.

This clone was recorded a few times. This sequence joins TRBV18 and TRBJ1-3, with D maybe TRBD1 (5 bases). The CDR3 consists of 16 residues. Deletions cut 3 bases from V and 2 bases from J, with 14 bases between. Germline CDR1 and CDR2: KGHSH and LQKENI. The CDR3 DNA reads as TGTGCCAGCTCACCCTCAATGGCAGGGACTGGAAACACCATATATTTT. Protein: CASSPSMAGTGNTIYF.

This clone was detected a few times. The chain has TRBV9 and TRBJ1-2; 7 bases are shared with TRBD1. Germline values: CDR1 SGDLS, CDR2 YYNGEE. V dropped 2 bases and J dropped 3; count of bases not matched to a gene: 7. The CDR3 is made up of 15 amino acids. Written as DNA, the CDR3 is TGTGCCAGCAGCGTTACACAGGGGTCCTACTATGGCTACACCTTC. Translating gives CASSVTQGSYYGYTF.

The rearrangement uses TRBV2 and TRBJ1-6, with 8 bases fitting TRBD1. Looked up from germline, CDR1 is SNHLY and CDR2 is FYNNEI. CDR3 length: 15 amino acids. Trimming removed 8 bases from V and 10 bases from J; junction bases left unmatched: 13. The CDR3 spells CASGIRTGKESPLHF. DNA for the CDR3: TGTGCCAGCGGAATAAGGACAGGGAAGGAATCACCCCTCCACTTT.

The rearrangement uses TRBV5-1 and TRBJ2-5; 10 bases line up with TRBD2. This CDR3 contains 18 residues. Unmatched junction bases numbered 13, after V lost 0 bases and J lost 5 bases. CDR1 is SGHRS and CDR2 is YFSETQ in the germline V gene. The CDR3 DNA is TGCGCCAGCAGCTTGGGTCGCAAAGCTAGCGGGAGTGAGGAGACCCAGTACTTC. This gives the protein CASSLGRKASGSEETQYF.

The chain recombines TRBV30 with TRBJ2-7; 7 bases align to TRBD1. CDR1 and CDR2 from the germline V gene are GTSNPN and SVGIG (reference sequence). This CDR3 is built from 11 residues. V lost 2 bases, J lost 6 bases, and 1 base stayed unmatched. CDR3 sequence: CAWSTGAEQYF. In DNA form, the CDR3 reads TGTGCCTGGAGTACAGGGGCCGAGCAGTACTTC. The full variable domain, its missing parts supplied by reference TRBV30 and TRBJ2-7, is SQTIHQWPATLVQPVGSPLSLECTVEGTSNPNLYWYRQAAGRGLQLLFYSVGIGQISSEVPQNLSASRPQDRQFILSSKKLLLSDSGFYLCAWSTGAEQYFGPGTRLTVT.